The sequence of this T cell receptor (beta chain) was determined in a study of blood T cell repertoires in COVID-19. Study-wide context: Acute and convalescent COVID-19 samples came from the United States, Italy and Spain. Nucleic acid was either cDNA or gDNA, and it came from T cells, B-cell-depleted T cells, or PBMCs.

Per the study methods: Amplification from reference gene primers served as the basis for estimated nucleated cell counts. The method was immunoSEQ multiplex PCR; TCRdb's version includes in-frame clones alone and lacks a portion of them. From that table come the V and J calls and clone size; the DNA was used to work out D and trimming. The sample lists over 120,000 clones; around 78% were seen once. Per germline, CDR1 SGHRS and CDR2 YFSETQ. The V segment lost 2 bases and the J segment 4 bases; nucleotides outside the gene matches: 1. This CDR3 has 14 residues. Notes on this clone: The sample contains more than one DNA sequence encoding this CDR3.

The TCR was taken from a woman aged 55-70 years with acute or convalescent COVID-19. The chain has TRBV5-1 and TRBJ2-1, with TRBD2 matching over 9 bases. What was sequenced was peripheral blood. CDR3 sequence reads: CASSLSGGYNEQFF. In DNA, the CDR3 is TGCGCCAGCAGCTTAAGCGGGGGGTACAATGAGCAGTTCTTC.